These T cell receptor beta chains were read from a single sample in a study of blood T cell repertoires in COVID-19. TCRdb's copy holds only in-frame clones and misses some; the assay was immunoSEQ multiplex PCR. The table includes over 350,000 clones, around nine tenths detected once. Input material: PBMCs or T cells enriched from blood (not recorded which). The receptors stem from a woman aged 50 to 60 who had recovered from COVID-19. Both conserved end residues are part of each CDR3. D genes are given only for firm matches.

TRBJ2-3,TRBD1,TRBV19,CASRIDRATDTQYF
TRBJ1-2,-,TRBV28,CASSLPGHNGYTF
TRBJ1-4,-,TRBV2,CASTPETEKLFF
TRBJ2-7,-,TRBV5-6,CASSLGGQPYEQYF
TRBJ2-3,TRBD1,TRBV27,CASSPDRGQDTQYF
TRBJ2-1,-,TRBV28,CASSLRAGVYNEQFF
TRBJ1-4,-,TRBV10-3,CAISGGQNEKLFF
TRBJ1-5,TRBD1,TRBV2,CASSYDRELQPQHF
TRBJ1-1,-,TRBV3-1/TRBV3-2,CASSRRGGPEAFF
TRBJ1-2,-,TRBV6-5,CASIMGRRTDGYTF
TRBJ1-1,-,TRBV13,CASSPDSSSEAFF
TRBJ2-7,-,TRBV5-1,CASSLGVAGHYEQYF
TRBJ1-1,-,TRBV5-1,CASSPSAGSGEAFF
TRBJ1-2,-,TRBV2,CASSWTVNYGYTF
TRBJ2-2,TRBD2,TRBV5-1,CASSPGLAGEYNTGELFF
TRBJ2-2,-,TRBV6-5,CASSYAGQPNTGELFF
TRBJ1-2,-,TRBV9,CASSARDNGYGYTF
TRBJ2-5,-,TRBV5-1,CASSVEYQETQYF
TRBJ1-5,-,TRBV13,CASSLGRQYQPQHF
TRBJ2-2,TRBD1,TRBV19,CASSYRGHGGELFF
TRBJ2-7,TRBD1,TRBV7-9,CASGGGQGYEQYF
TRBJ1-1,-,TRBV15,CATSRDLWQMNTEAFF
TRBJ2-7,TRBD1,TRBV27,CASRTQGTGAYF
TRBJ1-2,-,TRBV9,CASSVVTALYGYTF
TRBJ1-6,TRBD1,TRBV23-1,CAIRGQNYNSPLHF
TRBJ2-6,-,TRBV7-8,CASSLNGVSSGANVLTF
TRBJ1-5,TRBD1,TRBV28,CASSLFPGGEPGNQPQHF
TRBJ2-2,TRBD1,TRBV18,CASSPILSGGANTGELFF
TRBJ1-2,-,TRBV4-1,CASSYIVDSGLYGYTF
TRBJ1-6,-,TRBV9,CASSRSPGQLNSPLHF
TRBJ2-3,TRBD1,TRBV3-1/TRBV3-2,CASSLTGTGGDTQYF
TRBJ1-2,-,TRBV6-5,CASSPRQKPNYGYTF
TRBJ1-2,-,TRBV28,CASRSPDIGYTF
TRBJ1-4,TRBD1,TRBV2,CASRSGQQNEKLFF
TRBJ2-2,TRBD1,TRBV27,CASRVRDSNTGELFF
TRBJ1-3,-,TRBV11-2,CASSRHGSGNTIYF
TRBJ1-5,-,TRBV18,CASSPTGGDQPQHF
TRBJ1-3,TRBD1,TRBV2,CASSEALLRTGLNTIYF
TRBJ2-3,TRBD1,TRBV27,CASSLTIQGAKTDTQYF
TRBJ2-5,-,TRBV5-5,CASSLASRETQYF